The entry below gives a single T cell receptor (beta chain) sequence along with its context. Its antigen is unidentified. This record belongs to a study of cytomegalovirus exposure and HLA in healthy donors. Study observations and caveats: TCR beta chains associated with HLA were, in a later analysis, more clonally expanded than equally common others. Fewer N-insertions (relative to the approximately 700-donor mean) were reportedly seen in an Asian-associated ancestry cluster in a later analysis. Follow-up analysis later connected one missense variant in DCLRE1C with trimming of TCR beta V- and J-genes.

The CDR3 loop spans 19 amino acids. V was pared by 1 base and J by 5 bases, with 23 bases between. Germline CDR1 reads SGHVS; CDR2 reads FNYEAQ. Both 60 Vbeta primers and 13 Jbeta primers went into the PCR. Clones were read by immunoSEQ multiplex PCR, and TCRdb kept only the in-frame ones, dropping some. The table has about 130,000 clones, 70% to 80% seen once. What was sequenced was PBMCs. This sequence joins TRBV7-6 and TRBJ2-2, with TRBD2 as a possible D gene (5 bases). The sequence was collected from a human donor in good health. The CDR3 DNA follows: TGTGCCAGCAGCTTAGTGCTTCCGGGGTCACAACTGCGGACCGGGGAGCTGTTTTTT. This gives the protein CASSLVLPGSQLRTGELFF.